This is a list of T cell receptor beta chains from one sample in a study of blood T cell repertoires in COVID-19. Profiling relied on immunoSEQ multiplex PCR, and the TCRdb table lists in-frame clones only, not all of them. Of over 60,000 clones listed, more than 90% are singletons. The sample consisted of peripheral blood. The receptors here all came from a woman over 75 with active or convalescent COVID-19. Both conserved end residues are part of each CDR3. A D gene is named only where the DNA matches it firmly. The size field is filled for only some rows; it gives once, few, many or a size class.

cdr3_nt | cdr3_aa | clone_size | j_call | d_call | v_call
TGTGCCAGCTCACCACTCGGGACAGGGGAACTTGAGCAGTTCTTC | CASSPLGTGELEQFF | NA | TRBJ2-1 | TRBD1 | TRBV18
TGTGCCAGCAGTCAGGGACTCCGAAACACCGGGGAGCTGTTTTTT | CASSQGLRNTGELFF | NA | TRBJ2-2 | NA | TRBV27
TGTGCCAGTAGTTGGGGGGGAAGCACAGATACGCAGTATTTT | CASSWGGSTDTQYF | NA | TRBJ2-3 | TRBD2 | TRBV19
TGTGCCAGCAGCCAACCTCTAGCTGACACTAAAGAGACCCAGTACTTC | CASSQPLADTKETQYF | NA | TRBJ2-5 | NA | TRBV4-2
TGTGCCAGCAGCCAAGATTCCCGAGAGACCCAGTACTTC | CASSQDSRETQYF | NA | TRBJ2-5 | NA | TRBV4-2
TGTGCCAGCAGCCAGCTAGCGGGGGGGAGCACAGATACGCAGTATTTT | CASSQLAGGSTDTQYF | NA | TRBJ2-3 | TRBD2 | TRBV3-1/TRBV3-2
TGTGCCAGCAGTTTAGTTGAGGGTGGGGATGAAAAACTGTTTTTT | CASSLVEGGDEKLFF | NA | TRBJ1-4 | NA | TRBV28
TGCGCCAGCAGCAAACAGGCTTCGAACACTGAAGCTTTCTTT | CASSKQASNTEAFF | NA | TRBJ1-1 | NA | TRBV5-1
TGTGCCAGCAGTGTCAGGAAGGCCGGGGAGCTGTTTTTT | CASSVRKAGELFF | NA | TRBJ2-2 | NA | TRBV2
TGTGCCAGCAGTCAAACAGGGGTCCTTAATGAAAAACTGTTTTTT | CASSQTGVLNEKLFF | NA | TRBJ1-4 | TRBD1 | TRBV7-2
TGTGCCAGCAGCTTTACCGGACAGGGTCCCTACGAGCAGTACTTC | CASSFTGQGPYEQYF | NA | TRBJ2-7 | TRBD1 | TRBV7-8
TGTGCCAGCAGCCAGGACCGCCACCCGACAGTCGGCTACACCTTC | CASSQDRHPTVGYTF | few | TRBJ1-2 | NA | TRBV4-2
TGTGCCAGCAGCCAGCCGGGGACAGGGATCGAGCAGTACTTC | CASSQPGTGIEQYF | NA | TRBJ2-7 | TRBD1 | TRBV6-2/TRBV6-3
TGTGCCAGCAGCTCAGCCGGGACAGGTATTAATTCACCCCTCCACTTT | CASSSAGTGINSPLHF | NA | TRBJ1-6 | TRBD1 | TRBV7-2
TGTGCCAGCAGGGAGGTCAAAGCCTACGAGCAGTACTTC | CASREVKAYEQYF | NA | TRBJ2-7 | NA | TRBV28
TGTGCCAGCAGTTCACAGACAGGTTTCAATGAGCAGTTCTTC | CASSSQTGFNEQFF | NA | TRBJ2-1 | NA | TRBV27
TGTGCCAGCAGTCTAGCGGGGAAAACCGGGGAGCTGTTTTTT | CASSLAGKTGELFF | NA | TRBJ2-2 | TRBD2 | TRBV2
TGCGCCAGCAGCTTGGGGGTAGCGGGGGCCAATGAGCAGTTCTTC | CASSLGVAGANEQFF | once | TRBJ2-1 | TRBD2 | TRBV5-1
TGTGCCAGCAGTTTAGGGGCAGGCGGCGAAAAACTGTTTTTT | CASSLGAGGEKLFF | NA | TRBJ1-4 | NA | TRBV28
TGTGCCAGCAGTCACCCGGCAGGGGGCCTGAATCAGCCCCAGCATTTT | CASSHPAGGLNQPQHF | NA | TRBJ1-5 | TRBD1 | TRBV28
TGTGCCAGCAGTTTAGTGACGGGTCAAACGGATACGCAGTATTTT | CASSLVTGQTDTQYF | NA | TRBJ2-3 | NA | TRBV28
TGTGCCAGCAGTTCCCCAACCACTAGCGGGGGGAACGAGCAGTACTTC | CASSSPTTSGGNEQYF | NA | TRBJ2-7 | TRBD2 | TRBV6-6
TGTGCCATCAGTGAGACAATTAGCAATCAGCCCCAGCATTTT | CAISETISNQPQHF | NA | TRBJ1-5 | NA | TRBV10-3
TGTGCCAGCAGCCAAGGTGACAGGGGGCTTCTCAACGAGCAGTACTTC | CASSQGDRGLLNEQYF | once | TRBJ2-7 | TRBD1 | TRBV3-1/TRBV3-2
TGTGCCAGTAGTATATTTCGGGGGTACGAGCAGTACTTC | CASSIFRGYEQYF | NA | TRBJ2-7 | NA | TRBV19
TGTGCCAGCAGTTATGACCCGGGGACGAACACCGGGGAGCTGTTTTTT | CASSYDPGTNTGELFF | NA | TRBJ2-2 | NA | TRBV5-4
TGTGCCAGCAGGAATCACGACAGGGGGCTGACTGAAGCTTTCTTT | CASRNHDRGLTEAFF | NA | TRBJ1-1 | TRBD1 | TRBV28
TGTGCCAGCAGCCTACTAGCGGGGGCGGTTGAGACCCAGTACTTC | CASSLLAGAVETQYF | NA | TRBJ2-5 | TRBD2 | TRBV7-2
TGTGCCAGCAGCTGGGACAGGGGCCGTACCTACAATGAGCAGTTCTTC | CASSWDRGRTYNEQFF | NA | TRBJ2-1 | TRBD1 | TRBV5-6
TGCGCCAGCAATAGGGAGACGTCCTATAACGAGCAGTACTTC | CASNRETSYNEQYF | NA | TRBJ2-7 | NA | TRBV10-2
TGTGCCAGCAGCCACACAAGTAGCGGGGGGTCAGATACGCAGTATTTT | CASSHTSSGGSDTQYF | NA | TRBJ2-3 | TRBD2 | TRBV7-9
TGTGCCAGCGGTTCTGACAGGGCCTCCTACAATGAGCAGTTCTTC | CASGSDRASYNEQFF | NA | TRBJ2-1 | TRBD1 | TRBV6-5